This TCR beta chain was found in a study of cytomegalovirus exposure and HLA in healthy donors. Vbeta (60) and Jbeta (13) primers were used in the PCR. Produced via immunoSEQ multiplex PCR; TCRdb's table is partial and in-frame only. The sample comprises some 120,000 clones, approximately 72% of which are singletons, and roughly 10% rests with the top ten. Trimming removed 1 base from V and 4 bases from J; junction bases left unmatched: 12. Per the germline V gene, CDR1 is SGHVS and CDR2 is FQNEAQ. This CDR3 is 17 amino acids long. Material for sequencing was PBMCs. The TCR was taken from a woman aged 45-59 years in good health and CMV-seropositive. The rearrangement links TRBV7-8 to TRBJ1-1, with 7 positions matching TRBD1. CDR3 residues: CASSLVRSARGATEAFF. The DNA for the CDR3 is TGTGCCAGCAGCTTAGTACGGTCGGCCAGGGGGGCCACTGAAGCTTTCTTT.